This TCR beta chain was documented in a study of shared clonotypes between healthy human individuals. Study-level results: The sole specimen, blood, was sampled, and tissue repertoires likely differ.

The germline gives CDR1 SGHVS, CDR2 FQNEAQ. Between the trimmed V and J ends, which lost 1 base and 0 bases, there was a span of 4 bases. The CDR3 totals 14 residues. About this clone: Its cognate antigen is unknown.

The table came from immunoSEQ multiplex PCR; TCRdb's copy has only in-frame clones and leaves some out. The sample has roughly 700,000 clones, approximately 79% seen once; the top ten hold about 1.8%. The genes are TRBV7-8 and TRBJ1-3; D not certain. Sample: memory CD4+ T cells sorted from blood. As to subset: CD45RA-negative fraction. This sequence originates from a young woman in good health. CDR3: CASSLVSSGNTIYF. The CDR3 nucleotides are TGTGCCAGCAGCTTAGTCAGCTCTGGAAACACCATATATTTT.